The sample holds a few counts of the clone carrying this TCR beta chain. The antigen is not known. TCRdb reanalysed the reads using MiXCR and keeps one entry per CDR3 protein. The table records about a million distinct CDR3 sequences, approximately 31% of them present only once. The V gene's germline CDR1 is ENHRY and CDR2 SYGVKD. V lost 3 bases and J 8 bases, leaving 14 bases between the germline ends. The CDR3 length is 13 residues. This sample is drawn from a study of T cell repertoires in cytomegalovirus infection. The rearrangement joins TRBV10-3 to TRBJ2-7; tentatively, D is TRBD1 or TRBD2 (5 bases each). The TCR sequence derives from a human donor in good health (CMV status not recorded). Some clones in this sample may be carry-over from other donors' samples. Sequencing used cultured CD8+ T cells from PBMCs, obtained from culture after CMV antigen stimulation. The CDR3: CAISDGTENKQYF. The CDR3 DNA sequence: TGTGCCATCAGTGATGGGACGGAAAACAAGCAGTACTTC.